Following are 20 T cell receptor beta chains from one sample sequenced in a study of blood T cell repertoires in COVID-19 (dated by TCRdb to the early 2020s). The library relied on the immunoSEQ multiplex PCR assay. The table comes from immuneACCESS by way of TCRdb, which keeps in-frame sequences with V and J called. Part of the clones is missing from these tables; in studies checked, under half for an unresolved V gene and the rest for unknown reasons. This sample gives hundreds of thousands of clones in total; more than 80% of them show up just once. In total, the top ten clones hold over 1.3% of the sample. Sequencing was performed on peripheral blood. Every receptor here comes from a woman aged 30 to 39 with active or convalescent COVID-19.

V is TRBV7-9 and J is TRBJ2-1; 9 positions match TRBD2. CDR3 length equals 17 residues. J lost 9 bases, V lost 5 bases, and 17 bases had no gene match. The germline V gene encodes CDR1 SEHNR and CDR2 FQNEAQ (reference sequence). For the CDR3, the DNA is TGTGCCAGCAGCCCCCCCACTCTAGCGGGGTACCCCGGTGAGCAGTTCTTC. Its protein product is CASSPPTLAGYPGEQFF.

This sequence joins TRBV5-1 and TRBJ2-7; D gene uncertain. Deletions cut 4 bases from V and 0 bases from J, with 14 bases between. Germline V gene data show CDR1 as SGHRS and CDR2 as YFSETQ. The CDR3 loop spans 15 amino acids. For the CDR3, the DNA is TGCGCCAGCAGCCCACAGACATGGAACTCCTACGAGCAGTACTTC. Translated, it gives CASSPQTWNSYEQYF.

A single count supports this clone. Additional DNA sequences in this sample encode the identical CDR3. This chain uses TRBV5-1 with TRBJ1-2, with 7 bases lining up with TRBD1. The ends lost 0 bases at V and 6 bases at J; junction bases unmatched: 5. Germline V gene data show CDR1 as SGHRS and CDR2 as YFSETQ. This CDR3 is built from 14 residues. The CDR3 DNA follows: TGCGCCAGCAGCTTGGACAGGGGTAGGGATGGCTACACCTTC. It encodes CASSLDRGRDGYTF. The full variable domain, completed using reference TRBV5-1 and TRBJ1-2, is KAGVTQTPRYLIKTRGQQVTLSCSPISGHRSVSWYQQTPGQGLQFLFEYFSETQRNKGNFPGRFSGRQFSNSRSEMNVSTLELGDSALYLCASSLDRGRDGYTFGSGTRLTVV.

As DNA, the CDR3 is TGTGCCAGCATGCACAGGGTGGAGAACATTCAGTACTTC. This codes for CASMHRVENIQYF. The chain combines TRBV6-5 with TRBJ2-4; D possibly corresponds to TRBD1 (6 bases). Between the trimmed V and J ends, which lost 7 bases and 7 bases, there was a span of 14 bases. CDR3 length: 13 residues. Germline lookup yields CDR1 MNHEY and CDR2 SVGAGI.

Here the CDR3 reads CASSDRRGGNSPLHF. DNA of the CDR3: TGCGCCAGCAGTGATCGGAGGGGTGGTAATTCACCCCTCCACTTT. The chain uses TRBV10-1 and TRBJ1-6; maybe TRBD1 (5 bases). Between the trimmed V and J ends, which lost 3 bases and 6 bases, there was a span of 12 bases. The germline gives CDR1 WNHNN, CDR2 SYGVQD (reference sequence). The CDR3 extends over 15 amino acids.

The CDR3 here is CASKPGQGGAEAFF. The CDR3 DNA reads as TGTGCCAGTAAACCCGGACAGGGGGGTGCTGAAGCTTTCTTT. The chain uses TRBV19 and TRBJ1-1, with TRBD1 matching 10 bases. The V segment lost 7 bases and the J segment 6 bases; nucleotides outside the gene matches: 8. CDR1 and CDR2 (germline): LNHDA, SQIVND (reference sequence). This CDR3 spans 14 amino acids.

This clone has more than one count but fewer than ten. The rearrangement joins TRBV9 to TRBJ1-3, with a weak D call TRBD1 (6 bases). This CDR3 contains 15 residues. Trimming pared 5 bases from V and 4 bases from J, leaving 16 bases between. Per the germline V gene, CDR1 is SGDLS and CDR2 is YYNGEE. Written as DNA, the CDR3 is TGTGCCAGCAGGCCCAAGACAGGAGGAGGAAACACCATATATTTT. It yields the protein CASRPKTGGGNTIYF.

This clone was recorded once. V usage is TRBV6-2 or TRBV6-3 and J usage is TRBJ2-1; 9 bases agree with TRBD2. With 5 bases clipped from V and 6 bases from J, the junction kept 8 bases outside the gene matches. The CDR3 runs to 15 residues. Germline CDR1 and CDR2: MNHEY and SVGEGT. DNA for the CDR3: TGTGCCAGCAGTGTGCCGGGACTAGCCGTCAATGAGCAGTTCTTC. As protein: CASSVPGLAVNEQFF.

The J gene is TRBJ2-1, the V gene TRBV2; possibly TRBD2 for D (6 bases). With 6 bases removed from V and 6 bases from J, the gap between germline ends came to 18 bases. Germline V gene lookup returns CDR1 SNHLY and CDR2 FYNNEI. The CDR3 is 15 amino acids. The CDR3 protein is CASSTPTSSANEQFF. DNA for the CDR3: TGTGCCAGCAGCACCCCCACCTCTAGCGCCAATGAGCAGTTCTTC.

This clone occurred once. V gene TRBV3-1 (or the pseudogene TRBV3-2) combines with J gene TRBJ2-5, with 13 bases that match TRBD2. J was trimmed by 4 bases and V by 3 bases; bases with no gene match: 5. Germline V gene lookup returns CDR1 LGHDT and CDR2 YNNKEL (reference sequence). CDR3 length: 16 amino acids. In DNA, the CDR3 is TGTGCCAGCAGCCATCGTGGGACTAGCGGGACAGAGACCCAGTACTTC. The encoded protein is CASSHRGTSGTETQYF.

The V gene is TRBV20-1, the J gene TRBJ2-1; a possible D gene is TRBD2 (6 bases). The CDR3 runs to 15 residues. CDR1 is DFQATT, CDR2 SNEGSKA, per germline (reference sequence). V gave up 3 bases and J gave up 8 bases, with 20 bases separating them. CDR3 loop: CSASLGVAPGDEQFF. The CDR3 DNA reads TGCAGTGCTAGTCTAGGGGTAGCACCGGGGGATGAGCAGTTCTTC.

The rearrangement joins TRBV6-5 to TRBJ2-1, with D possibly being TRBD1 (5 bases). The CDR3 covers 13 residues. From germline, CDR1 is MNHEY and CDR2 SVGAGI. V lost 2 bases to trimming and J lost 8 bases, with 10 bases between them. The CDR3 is CASSYGGADEQFF. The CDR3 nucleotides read TGTGCCAGCAGTTACGGTGGGGCGGATGAGCAGTTCTTC.

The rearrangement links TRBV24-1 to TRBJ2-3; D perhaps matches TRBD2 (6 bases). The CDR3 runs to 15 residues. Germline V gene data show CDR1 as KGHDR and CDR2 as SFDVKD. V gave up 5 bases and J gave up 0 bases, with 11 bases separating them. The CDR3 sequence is CATSGGGKSTDTQYF. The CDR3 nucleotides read TGTGCCACCAGTGGGGGCGGGAAGAGCACAGATACGCAGTATTTT.

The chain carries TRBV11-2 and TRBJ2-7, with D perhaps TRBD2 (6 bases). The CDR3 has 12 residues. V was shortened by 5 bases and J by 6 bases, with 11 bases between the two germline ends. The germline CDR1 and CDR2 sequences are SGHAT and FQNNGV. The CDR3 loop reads CASSGGASEQYF. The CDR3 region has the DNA TGTGCCAGCAGCGGAGGGGCGTCCGAGCAGTACTTC.

Here the CDR3 reads CASSHLSRGQANYGYTF. As DNA, the CDR3 is TGTGCCAGTAGCCATTTATCAAGGGGACAGGCAAATTATGGCTACACCTTC. The genes are TRBV19 and TRBJ1-2, with 8 bases aligning to TRBD1. This CDR3 is built from 17 residues. The junction had 17 bases not matched to a gene; V was cut back by 6 bases and J by 5 bases. Germline CDR1 is LNHDA and CDR2 is SQIVND (reference sequence).

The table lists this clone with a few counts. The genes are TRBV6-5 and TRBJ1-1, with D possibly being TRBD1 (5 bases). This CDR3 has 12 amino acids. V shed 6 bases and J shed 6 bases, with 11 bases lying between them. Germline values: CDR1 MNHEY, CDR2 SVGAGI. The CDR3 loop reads CASRDFRAEAFF. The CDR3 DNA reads TGTGCCAGCAGGGATTTCAGGGCTGAAGCTTTCTTT.

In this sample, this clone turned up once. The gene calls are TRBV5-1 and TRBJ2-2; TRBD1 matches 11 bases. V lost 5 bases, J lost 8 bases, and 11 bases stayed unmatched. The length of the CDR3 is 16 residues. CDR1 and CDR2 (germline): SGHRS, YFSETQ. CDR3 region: CASRKGQGADIGELFF. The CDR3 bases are TGCGCCAGCAGGAAAGGACAGGGGGCCGATATTGGGGAGCTGTTTTTT.

The CDR3 protein is CASSPDRNSPLHF. DNA for the CDR3: TGTGCCAGCTCACCAGACAGGAATTCACCCCTCCACTTT. V and J are TRBV18 and TRBJ1-6; a possible D gene is TRBD1 (6 bases). With 2 bases removed from V and 7 bases from J, the gap between germline ends came to 6 bases. Germline V gene data show CDR1 as KGHSH and CDR2 as LQKENI. The CDR3 is made up of 13 amino acids.

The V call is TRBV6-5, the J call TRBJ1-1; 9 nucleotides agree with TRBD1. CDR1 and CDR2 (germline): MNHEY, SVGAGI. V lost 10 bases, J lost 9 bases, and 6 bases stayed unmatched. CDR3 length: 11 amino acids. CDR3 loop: CATHRGPKAFF. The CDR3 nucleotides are TGTGCCACGCACAGGGGGCCAAAAGCTTTCTTT.

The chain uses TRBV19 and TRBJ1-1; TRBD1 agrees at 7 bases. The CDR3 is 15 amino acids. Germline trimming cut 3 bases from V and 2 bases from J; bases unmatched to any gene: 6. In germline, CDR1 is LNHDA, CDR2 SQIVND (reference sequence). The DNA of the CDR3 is TGTGCCAGTAGTATCCAACAGGGGATTAACACTGAAGCTTTCTTT. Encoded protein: CASSIQQGINTEAFF.